Sequencing of this T cell receptor beta chain was carried out in a study of cytomegalovirus exposure and HLA in healthy donors. Study at large: Prior work identified under 130 million unique TCR beta sequences in roughly 190 million T cells.

Use of 60 Vbeta and 13 Jbeta primers characterized the PCR. Clones were sequenced by immunoSEQ multiplex PCR, and TCRdb holds only the in-frame ones, with some missing. Found here are some 100,000 clones, over 65% of them singletons; the top ten hold approximately 2.5%. The specimen was PBMCs. This TCR derives from a female donor in good health and CMV-seronegative.

CDR3 residues: CASSLWWEEGGAQGEQFF. Here the CDR3 DNA reads TGCGCCAGCAGCCTCTGGTGGGAGGAAGGGGGGGCACAGGGTGAGCAGTTCTTC. The rearrangement joins TRBV4-3 to TRBJ2-1; a weak D match, TRBD2 (7 bases). The CDR3 covers 18 residues. The V end was cut by 4 bases, the J end by 9 bases, with 28 bases between. Germline V gives CDR1 LGHNA, CDR2 YSLEER.